This T cell receptor (beta chain) was recorded in a study of cytomegalovirus exposure and HLA in healthy donors. The overall study: Around 200 million T cells yielded some 100 million unique TCR beta sequences, as an earlier analysis found.

PCR primers comprised 60 Vbeta and 13 Jbeta primers. The protocol was immunoSEQ multiplex PCR, while the TCRdb copy is restricted to in-frame clones and leaves out a portion. The data hold about 76,000 clones, with roughly two thirds observed a single time. Whole-study findings and limits: The CMV antigen specificity of a few CMV-associated chains was confirmed through in vitro analysis. According to reports, the classifier identified cytomegalovirus status with high specificity and sensitivity.

In this sample, this clone turned up a few times. The antigen is not known. V was pared by 2 bases and J by 0 bases, with 5 bases between. Germline V gene data show CDR1 as SGHRS and CDR2 as YFSETQ. This CDR3 spans 13 amino acids. The chain couples TRBV5-1 to TRBJ1-2; D gene unclear. The receptor comes from a woman in her 40s in good health and CMV-seropositive. Sequenced material: PBMCs. The CDR3 DNA follows: TGCGCCAGCAGCTTACAGACTAACTATGGCTACACCTTC. It is translated as CASSLQTNYGYTF.